This TCR beta chain was sequenced in a study of blood T cell repertoires in COVID-19. Across the whole study: T cells, B-cell-depleted T cells, or PBMCs supplied cDNA or gDNA.

The method was immunoSEQ multiplex PCR; TCRdb's version includes in-frame clones alone and lacks a portion of them. This table has 160,000 or so clones, around nine tenths appearing once. CDR1 is MNHNY, CDR2 SVGAGI, per germline (reference sequence). The length of the CDR3 is 14 residues. Trimming took 6 bases from V and 3 from J, leaving 12 bases between them. The chain recombines TRBV6-6 with TRBJ1-5; D perhaps matches TRBD1 (5 bases). This clonotype originated in a woman between 65 and 79 years old with COVID-19, enrolled during active disease. The sequenced material came from peripheral blood. CDR3 region: CASRTQGNNQPQHF. CDR3 sequence (DNA): TGTGCCAGCAGAACCCAGGGTAACAATCAGCCCCAGCATTTT.